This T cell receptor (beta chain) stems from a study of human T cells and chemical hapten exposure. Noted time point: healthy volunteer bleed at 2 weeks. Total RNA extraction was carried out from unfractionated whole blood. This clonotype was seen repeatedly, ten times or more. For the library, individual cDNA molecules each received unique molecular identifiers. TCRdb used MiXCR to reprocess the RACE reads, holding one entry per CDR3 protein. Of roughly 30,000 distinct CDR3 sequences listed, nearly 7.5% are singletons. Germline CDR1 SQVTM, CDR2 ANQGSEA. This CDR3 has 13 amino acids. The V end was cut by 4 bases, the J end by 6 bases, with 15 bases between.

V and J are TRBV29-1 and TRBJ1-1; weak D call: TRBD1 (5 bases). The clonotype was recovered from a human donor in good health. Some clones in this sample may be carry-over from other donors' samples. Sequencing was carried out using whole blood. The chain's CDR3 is CSVARGSVSEAFF. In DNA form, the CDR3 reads TGCAGCGTTGCACGGGGGTCCGTTTCTGAAGCTTTCTTT. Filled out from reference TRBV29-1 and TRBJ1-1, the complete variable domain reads SAVISQKPSRDICQRGTSLTIQCQVDSQVTMMFWYRQQPGQSLTLIATANQGSEATYESGFVIDKFPISRPNLTFSTLTVSNMSPEDSSIYLCSVARGSVSEAFFGQGTRLTVV.